This entry lists 12 T cell receptor beta chains sequenced from one sample in a study of cytomegalovirus exposure and HLA in healthy donors (dated by TCRdb to 2017 to 2019). Libraries were built with the immunoSEQ multiplex PCR assay. The multiplex PCR relied on a mix of 60 forward primers for TCR Vbeta segments and 13 reverse primers for TCR Jbeta segments. Here the immuneACCESS table is served through TCRdb, limited to in-frame sequences with V and J called. Missing clones are a known gap in these copies; in checked studies unresolved V genes cover under half, and the rest lacks a known reason. Counted in this sample were more than 95,000 clones; about 72% of them appeared once. The top ten hold roughly a sixth of the sample. Sequencing used PBMCs. The receptors derive from a man aged 50-60 years in good health and CMV-seropositive.

The sample holds one count of this clone. J is TRBJ2-1 and V is TRBV18; 8 nucleotides align to TRBD2. J lost 15 bases, V lost 1 base, and 8 bases had no gene match. The CDR3 length is 13 residues. From germline, CDR1 is KGHSH and CDR2 LQKENI. CDR3 protein: CASSPQWGLVPFF. The DNA of the CDR3 is TGTGCCAGCTCACCACAGTGGGGACTAGTCCCGTTCTTC.

This clone was picked up a small number of times. The rearrangement links TRBV12-5 to TRBJ2-4; TRBD1 is a possible D gene (6 bases). Per the germline V gene, CDR1 is LGHNT and CDR2 is FRNRAP. V dropped 6 bases and J dropped 8 bases, with 17 bases sitting between them. The CDR3 totals 14 residues. For the CDR3, the DNA is TGTGCTAGTGGGGCTGAGGGACCAGGGGACATTCAGTACTTC. Translated, it gives CASGAEGPGDIQYF.

CDR3 protein: CASSFGLSGWETQYF. The CDR3 DNA reads as TGTGCCAGCAGCTTCGGCCTCAGCGGGTGGGAGACCCAGTACTTC. V gene TRBV7-2 combines with J gene TRBJ2-5; D possibly corresponds to TRBD2 (6 bases). V lost 3 bases and J lost 5, with 16 bases in between. The CDR3 is 15 residues long. Germline V gene data show CDR1 as SGHTA and CDR2 as FQGNSA.

The V and J genes are TRBV2 and TRBJ2-2; D is ambiguous. Germline V CDR1 and CDR2: SNHLY, FYNNEI. V dropped 7 bases and J dropped 5 bases, with 11 bases sitting between them. The CDR3 consists of 13 residues. For the CDR3, the DNA is TGTGCCAGCACCCTTGTTAATACCGGGGAGCTGTTTTTT. Translated: CASTLVNTGELFF.

V is TRBV5-1 and J is TRBJ1-1; perhaps TRBD1 as D (5 bases). Germline V gene data show CDR1 as SGHRS and CDR2 as YFSETQ. This CDR3 has 13 residues. V was shortened by 6 bases and J by 7 bases, with 16 bases between the two germline ends. The chain's CDR3 is CASTKGMPGEAFF. The CDR3 DNA is TGCGCCAGCACTAAGGGGATGCCTGGTGAAGCTTTCTTT.

The rearrangement uses TRBV7-9 and TRBJ1-3; TRBD1 might be the D (5 bases). V lost 0 bases, J lost 0 bases, and 12 bases lay in between. The CDR3 totals 17 residues. Germline CDR1 is SEHNR and CDR2 is FQNEAQ (reference sequence). In DNA form, the CDR3 reads TGTGCCAGCAGCTTAGCACAGGACGTCAACTCTGGAAACACCATATATTTT. Its translation: CASSLAQDVNSGNTIYF.

In this sample, this clone turned up once. The chain has TRBV5-1 and TRBJ2-5, with D perhaps TRBD2 (5 bases). TRBJ2-7 explains the end of the DNA better; the J call may be wrong. Germline V gene data show CDR1 as SGHRS and CDR2 as YFSETQ. The CDR3 is 14 residues long. The CDR3 bases are TGCGCCAGCAGCCCCGGGGAGAGCTCCTACGAGCAGTACTTC. Translated: CASSPGESSYEQYF.

This clone has only a few counts. J is TRBJ1-1 and V is TRBV23-1, with 9 bases matching TRBD1. TRBV23-1 is reported as an ORF; its role is uncertain. With 0 bases clipped from V and 4 bases from J, the junction kept 6 bases outside the gene matches. The CDR3 is 16 residues long. This CDR3 is CASSQSPNRGPTEAFF. CDR3 nucleotide sequence: TGCGCCAGCAGTCAATCTCCAAACAGGGGGCCCACTGAAGCTTTCTTT.

A few counts support this clone. V and J are TRBV6-1 and TRBJ1-4; D is perhaps TRBD1 (6 bases). Germline CDR1 MNHNS, CDR2 SASEGT. V was trimmed by 2 bases and J by 8 bases, leaving 12 bases between them. This CDR3 is 14 amino acids long. The CDR3: CASSETGREEKLFF. CDR3 coding DNA: TGTGCCAGCAGTGAAACAGGGAGGGAAGAAAAACTGTTTTTT.

The rearrangement joins TRBV6-1 to TRBJ1-6, with no clear D. V was trimmed by 4 bases and J by 0 bases, leaving 13 bases between them. Germline V gene lookup returns CDR1 MNHNS and CDR2 SASEGT. This CDR3 has 17 amino acids. CDR3 nucleotide sequence: TGTGCCAGCAGTGTAAAAATTGAGAGCTCCTATAATTCACCCCTCCACTTT. It specifies CASSVKIESSYNSPLHF.

Only one count was recorded for this clone. V gene TRBV6-5 combines with J gene TRBJ2-7; possible D gene TRBD1, 7 bases. CDR1 is MNHEY, CDR2 SVGAGI, per germline. The CDR3 has 13 amino acids. The V end was cut by 11 bases, the J end by 1 base, with 15 bases between. The CDR3 DNA reads TGTGCCTGCTCGCAGGGGGGTTCCTACGAGCAGTACTTC. This sequence encodes CACSQGGSYEQYF.

V usage is TRBV6-5 and J usage is TRBJ1-2; unclear D gene. CDR3 size: 16 residues. Germline CDR1 and CDR2: MNHEY and SVGAGI. The ends were cut back, 2 bases at V and 4 bases at J, with 17 bases in the middle. CDR3: CASSYQSGGGAYGYTF. As DNA, the CDR3 is TGTGCCAGCAGTTACCAGTCCGGTGGTGGAGCCTATGGCTACACCTTC.